This TCR beta chain was obtained from a study of cytomegalovirus exposure and HLA in healthy donors. Study-level results: For presence/absence analyses, sequencing depth was assumed to be roughly uniform across donors. Rare TCR sequences dominated, though some public TCRs recurred in many donors.

The PCR contained 60 Vbeta and 13 Jbeta primers. Data came from immunoSEQ multiplex PCR; TCRdb stores just in-frame clones and leaves some out. The repertoire has approximately 24,000 clones, approximately 70% of them found once; the top ten carry 3.5% to 4.5%. For this clone: Its antigen is unidentified.

The CDR3 loop spans 12 amino acids. The ends were cut back, 7 bases at V and 4 bases at J, with 10 bases in the middle. Per the germline V gene, CDR1 is MGHDK and CDR2 is SYGVNS. The chain has TRBV25-1 and TRBJ1-1; D may be TRBD1 (6 bases). Source material: PBMCs. The receptor comes from a woman between 45 and 60 years old in good health and CMV-seronegative. The CDR3 nucleotides read TGTGCCAGCAAACAGGGATCCACTGAAGCTTTCTTT. Translation gives CASKQGSTEAFF.